Listed below are T cell receptor beta chains from one sample, sequenced in a study of T cells in Graves' hyperthyroidism and ophthalmopathy. In TCRdb, the multiplex PCR reads were re-called with MiXCR into one record per CDR3 protein. Here the sample spans 350,000 or so distinct CDR3 sequences, 15% to 20% being singletons. Material for sequencing was blood. The receptors here all came from a woman aged 35 to 49 with Graves' ophthalmopathy. CDR3s include the opening cysteine and the closing phenylalanine or tryptophan. Fields, in order: clone size, V gene, J gene, D gene, CDR3 length, CDR3 protein, CDR3 DNA. The D gene is left open where the match is weak. Where a row states a size, it is once, few, many or the class of an expanded clone; other rows omit it.

many	TRBV27	TRBJ2-7	TRBD2	15	CASSLSRGAGYEQYF	TGTGCCAGCAGTTTATCGCGGGGGGCAGGGTACGAGCAGTACTTC
NA	TRBV6-5	TRBJ2-1	NA	21	CASSSEPLSGHQISTYNEQFF	TGTGCCAGCAGTTCCGAACCGTTATCGGGACACCAAATTTCAACCTACAATGAGCAGTTCTTC
few	TRBV20-1	TRBJ1-1	NA	14	CSAILRRGGTEAFF	TGCAGTGCTATTTTACGTCGGGGTGGGACTGAAGCTTTCTTT
many	TRBV30	TRBJ1-1	TRBD1	15	CAWSGWTGQNTEAFF	TGTGCCTGGAGTGGATGGACAGGGCAGAACACTGAAGCTTTCTTT
many	TRBV28	TRBJ1-1	NA	14	CASSNPRRATEAFF	TGTGCCAGCAGTAACCCGAGAAGGGCCACTGAAGCTTTCTTT
many	TRBV12-3/TRBV12-4	TRBJ2-2	TRBD1	16	CASTSPGQGNTGELFF	TGTGCCAGTACCTCCCCGGGACAGGGGAACACCGGGGAGCTGTTTTTT
many	TRBV7-2	TRBJ2-5	NA	13	CASREALQETQYF	TGTGCCAGCAGGGAGGCACTACAAGAGACCCAGTACTTC
NA	TRBV10-3	TRBJ2-5	NA	12	CAISRAGETQYF	TGTGCCATCAGCAGGGCTGGAGAGACCCAGTACTTC
many	TRBV13	TRBJ2-7	NA	13	CASSLATAYEQYF	TGTGCCAGCAGCTTAGCGACAGCCTACGAGCAGTACTTC
few	TRBV7-9	TRBJ2-5	TRBD1	16	CASSLAGTGYRETQYF	TGTGCCAGCAGCTTAGCCGGGACAGGGTATCGGGAGACCCAGTACTTC